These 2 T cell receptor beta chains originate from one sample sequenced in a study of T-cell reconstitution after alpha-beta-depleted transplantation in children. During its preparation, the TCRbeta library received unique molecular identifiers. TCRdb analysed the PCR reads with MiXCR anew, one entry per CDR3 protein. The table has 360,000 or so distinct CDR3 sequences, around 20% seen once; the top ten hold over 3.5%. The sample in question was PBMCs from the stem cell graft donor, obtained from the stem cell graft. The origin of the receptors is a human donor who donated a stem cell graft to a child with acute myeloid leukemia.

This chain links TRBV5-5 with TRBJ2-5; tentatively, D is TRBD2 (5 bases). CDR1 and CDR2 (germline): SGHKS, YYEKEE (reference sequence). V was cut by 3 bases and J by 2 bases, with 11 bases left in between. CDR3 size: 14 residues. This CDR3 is CASSSWTEQETQYF. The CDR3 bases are TGTGCCAGCAGCTCCTGGACTGAACAAGAGACCCAGTACTTC.

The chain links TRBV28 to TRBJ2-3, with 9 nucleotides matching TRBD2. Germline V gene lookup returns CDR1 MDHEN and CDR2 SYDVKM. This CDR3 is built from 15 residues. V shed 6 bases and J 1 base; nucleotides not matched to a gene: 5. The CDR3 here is CASSQAGGRTDTQYF. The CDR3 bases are TGTGCCAGCAGCCAGGCGGGAGGGCGCACAGATACGCAGTATTTT.